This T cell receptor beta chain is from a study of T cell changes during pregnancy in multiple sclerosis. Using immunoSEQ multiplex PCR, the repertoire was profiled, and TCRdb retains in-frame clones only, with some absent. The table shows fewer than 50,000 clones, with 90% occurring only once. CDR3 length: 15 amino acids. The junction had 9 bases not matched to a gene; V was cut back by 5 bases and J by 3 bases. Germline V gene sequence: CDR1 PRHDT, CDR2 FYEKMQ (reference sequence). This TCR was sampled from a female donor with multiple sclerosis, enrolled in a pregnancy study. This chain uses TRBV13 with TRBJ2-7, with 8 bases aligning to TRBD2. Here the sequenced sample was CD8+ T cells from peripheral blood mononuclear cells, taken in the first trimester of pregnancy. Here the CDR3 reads CASSLSSGVRYEQYF. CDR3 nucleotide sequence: TGTGCCAGCAGCCTAAGTAGCGGGGTCCGCTACGAGCAGTACTTC.